The rows below give T cell receptor beta chains drawn from one sample of a study of blood T cell repertoires in COVID-19. Assay used: immunoSEQ multiplex PCR; TCRdb lists only in-frame clones, some missing. The data hold 200,000 or so clones, with around four fifths observed a single time. Sequenced material: peripheral blood. Source of these receptors: a woman aged 25 to 39 with acute or convalescent COVID-19. The CDR3 runs from the conserved cysteine through the conserved F or W. Each record gives: J gene, clone size, V gene, D gene, CDR3 DNA, CDR3 protein. A D gene is named only where the DNA matches it firmly. A row's size may be missing; if present it is once, few, many or a size class.

TRBJ2-1 | few | TRBV5-6 | . | TGTGCCAGCAGCTTGTACCCGGGGGGCTCCTCGGATGAGCAGTTCTTC | CASSLYPGGSSDEQFF
TRBJ1-6 | . | TRBV3-1/TRBV3-2 | TRBD1 | TGTGCCAGCAGCGGTAGTACCGGGACAGGTTTTAATTCACCCCTCCACTTT | CASSGSTGTGFNSPLHF
TRBJ2-7 | . | TRBV7-7 | TRBD2 | TGTGCCAGCAGCTTCAGGGCGGGGGGCTCCTACGAGCAGTACTTC | CASSFRAGGSYEQYF
TRBJ1-6 | . | TRBV28 | TRBD1 | TGTGCCAGCAGCACGGACAGGGCATTTAATAATTCACCCCTCCACTTT | CASSTDRAFNNSPLHF
TRBJ1-1 | . | TRBV5-1 | . | TGCGCCAGCAGGGGCCACACAGGGTTCCTAGACGCTTTCTTT | CASRGHTGFLDAFF
TRBJ1-1 | . | TRBV6-6 | TRBD1 | TGTGCCAGCAGTTCGAGGGACAGGGTGAACACTGAAGCTTTCTTT | CASSSRDRVNTEAFF
TRBJ2-5 | . | TRBV6-5 | . | TGTGCCAGCAGCCGCCCGGGAGTTGTCGCAGAGACCCAGTACTTC | CASSRPGVVAETQYF
TRBJ1-1 | . | TRBV5-4 | . | TGTGCCAGCAGCTTGGGTGGGCCTGGCACTGAAGCTTTCTTT | CASSLGGPGTEAFF
TRBJ1-3 | once | TRBV2 | . | TGTGCCAGCAAGGGGGACTCTGGAAACACCATATATTTT | CASKGDSGNTIYF
TRBJ2-5 | . | TRBV5-1 | TRBD2 | TGCGCCAGCAGCCTGGGACTAGCTCTCCGTGAGACCCAGTACTTC | CASSLGLALRETQYF
TRBJ1-3 | . | TRBV6-5 | TRBD1 | TGTGCCAGCATAGGAGGGACAGCTGGAAACACCATATATTTT | CASIGGTAGNTIYF
TRBJ2-7 | . | TRBV6-6 | . | TGTGCCAGCGGGGAGCGCCGGGACATAACCTACGAGCAGTACTTC | CASGERRDITYEQYF
TRBJ2-5 | . | TRBV6-2/TRBV6-3 | TRBD2 | TGTGCCAGCAGTTCCGCCCTTCTAGCGGACCAAGAGACCCAGTACTTC | CASSSALLADQETQYF
TRBJ1-5 | once | TRBV5-6 | . | TGTGCCAGCAGCTTGGCAGGGGTACGGCAGCCCCAGCATTTT | CASSLAGVRQPQHF
TRBJ2-7 | . | TRBV9 | . | TGTGCCAGCGGGGGGTCCTACGAGCAGTACTTC | CASGGSYEQYF
TRBJ2-1 | . | TRBV4-2 | TRBD2 | TGTGCCAGCAGCCAAGACGGCCGCCGCGGGGGGGCCATTGAGCAGTTCTTC | CASSQDGRRGGAIEQFF
TRBJ2-3 | . | TRBV7-3 | TRBD2 | TGTGCCAGCAGCTGGCGGGGGAGCACAGATACGCAGTATTTT | CASSWRGSTDTQYF
TRBJ2-1 | . | TRBV6-6 | . | TGTGCCAGCACCGAGGACTGGGAGCAGTTCTTC | CASTEDWEQFF
TRBJ1-5 | . | TRBV27 | . | TGTGCCAGCAGTGCCTCGGACGGGAACCTATATAGCAATCAGCCCCAGCATTTT | CASSASDGNLYSNQPQHF
TRBJ1-3 | . | TRBV4-1 | TRBD1 | TGCGCCAGCAGCCCTGGGACAGCCTCTGGAAACACCATATATTTT | CASSPGTASGNTIYF
TRBJ1-3 | . | TRBV30 | . | TGTGCCAACGGGGCCCTAGGGGGTGACACCATATATTTT | CANGALGGDTIYF
TRBJ1-3 | . | TRBV6-4 | . | TGTGCCAGCAGTGACTCGAAAGCCTCTGGAAACACCATATATTTT | CASSDSKASGNTIYF
TRBJ2-1 | . | TRBV28 | TRBD1 | TGTGCCAGCAGTTTTAACAGGGGCTACTACAATGAGCAGTTCTTC | CASSFNRGYYNEQFF
TRBJ1-4 | few | TRBV7-9 | TRBD1 | TGTGCCAGCAGCGCCGGACAGGGAGGGAATGAAAAACTGTTTTTT | CASSAGQGGNEKLFF
TRBJ1-2 | . | TRBV2 | TRBD1 | TGTGCCAGCAGGGGCGGACAGGGACGACTGATCGGCTACACCTTC | CASRGGQGRLIGYTF
TRBJ2-7 | . | TRBV5-1 | . | TGCGCCAGCAGCTCGACTACTCTCGGGGAGCAGTACTTC | CASSSTTLGEQYF
TRBJ2-7 | . | TRBV28 | . | TGTGCCAGCAGTTTCGAGGGCTACGAGCAGTACTTC | CASSFEGYEQYF
TRBJ1-2 | . | TRBV19 | TRBD1 | TGTGCCAGTTACACAGGGGCTCCTTTCTATGGCTACACCTTC | CASYTGAPFYGYTF
TRBJ1-6 | few | TRBV7-8 | TRBD1 | TGTGCCAGCAGCTTGGACAGGAACTATAATTCACCCCTCCACTTT | CASSLDRNYNSPLHF
TRBJ1-5 | . | TRBV24-1 | TRBD1 | TGTGCCACCAGTGAGGCCGGGACAGGGGGCGTAAGGGGGAGCAATCAGCCCCAGCATTTT | CATSEAGTGGVRGSNQPQHF
TRBJ2-1 | . | TRBV28 | TRBD2 | TGTGCCAGCAGGTCCGGGACGGGGGGAGGTGGTGAGCAGTTCTTC | CASRSGTGGGGEQFF
TRBJ2-4 | . | TRBV20-1 | TRBD2 | TGCAGTGCTAGTCTGCCTAGCGGGAGGAACATTCAGTACTTC | CSASLPSGRNIQYF
TRBJ1-1 | . | TRBV15 | . | TGTGCCACCAGCAGAGATCCTCCTGGGAGGGGGGAGGCTTTCTTT | CATSRDPPGRGEAFF
TRBJ2-7 | . | TRBV3-1/TRBV3-2 | TRBD2 | TGTGCCAGCAGTCCCAGCGGGAGAGAGCAGTACTTC | CASSPSGREQYF
TRBJ1-2 | . | TRBV28 | TRBD1 | TGTGCCACCGACGGATGGACAGGGGAGAACTATGGCTACACCTTC | CATDGWTGENYGYTF
TRBJ2-2 | few | TRBV20-1 | . | TGCAGTGCTAGTGGCGCCCGGAACACCGGGGAGCTGTTTTTT | CSASGARNTGELFF
TRBJ2-2 | . | TRBV6-4 | TRBD2 | TGTGCCAGCAGTGTGGGGACTAGCGTTGGTCCCGGGGAGCTGTTTTTT | CASSVGTSVGPGELFF
TRBJ1-2 | . | TRBV29-1 | TRBD1 | TGCAGCGTTGACAGGGGGAATAACTATGGCTACACCTTC | CSVDRGNNYGYTF
TRBJ2-5 | . | TRBV29-1 | . | TGCAGCGTCCCCCTATCCGGAGAGGCCCAGTACTTC | CSVPLSGEAQYF
TRBJ2-7 | . | TRBV7-9 | TRBD1 | TGTGCCAGCAGCCGAACTACGACAGGGCCGACTGCCTACGAGCAGTACTTC | CASSRTTTGPTAYEQYF
TRBJ1-2 | . | TRBV27 | . | TGTGCCAGCAGTCTGGGGGGTGGTGGCTACACCTTC | CASSLGGGGYTF
TRBJ2-5 | once | TRBV7-7 | TRBD1 | TGTGCTAGCAGCTCGACAGGGGAGACCCAGTACTTC | CASSSTGETQYF
TRBJ1-6 | . | TRBV5-8 | . | TGTGCCAGCAGCCGATCGGATAATTCACCCCTCCACTTT | CASSRSDNSPLHF
TRBJ2-7 | . | TRBV6-2/TRBV6-3 | TRBD2 | TGTGCCAGCAGTTTAGGGGGACTAGCCTCCGAGCAGTACTTC | CASSLGGLASEQYF
TRBJ1-6 | once | TRBV28 | . | TGTGCCAGCAGTTTCAGATCCTCCTATAATTCACCCCTCCACTTT | CASSFRSSYNSPLHF